These 9 T cell receptor beta chains were all obtained from the same sample, sequenced in a study of human T cells and chemical hapten exposure. Time point reported: healthy volunteer bleed at 2 weeks. The template was total RNA from unfractionated whole blood. Via MiXCR, TCRdb re-called the RACE reads, giving one row per CDR3 protein. The data show 30,000 to 35,000 distinct CDR3 sequences, nearly 7.5% seen once. The material sequenced was whole blood. Receptors originate from a human donor in good health. Some clones in this sample may be carry-over from other donors' samples.

About this clonotype itself: The junction shows a germline mismatch at one end, possibly a read error. The rearrangement links TRBV20-1 to TRBJ1-2; 7 nucleotides line up with TRBD1. CDR1 DFQATT and CDR2 SNEGSKA come from the germline V gene (reference sequence). CDR3 size: 15 residues. This CDR3 is CSATDRASEPYGDTF. The CDR3 nucleotides read TGCAGTGCTACCGACAGGGCAAGCGAACCCTATGGCGACACCTTC.

This clonotype came up many times. V gene TRBV20-1 combines with J gene TRBJ2-3; 7 positions agree with TRBD2. The junction had 10 bases not matched to a gene; V was cut back by 3 bases and J by 4 bases. Germline V lookup: CDR1 DFQATT, CDR2 SNEGSKA (reference sequence). The CDR3 totals 15 residues. The CDR3 loop reads CSARMVAGFPDTQYF. CDR3 DNA: TGCAGTGCTAGGATGGTAGCGGGCTTTCCAGATACGCAGTATTTT.

This clonotype was counted ten times or more. The chain has TRBV4-1 and TRBJ2-7; D is undetermined. Trimming left V 1 base short and J 6 bases short, with 16 bases between. CDR1 is MGHRA and CDR2 is YSYEKL in the germline V gene. This CDR3 has 15 amino acids. The CDR3 reads CASSQGLPSLGEQYF. The CDR3, as DNA: TGCGCCAGCAGCCAAGGCCTCCCGTCACTTGGCGAGCAGTACTTC.

The CDR3 region is CASSLRTEAFF. CDR3 sequence (DNA): TGTGCCAGCAGTTTAAGGACTGAAGCTTTCTTT. The chain is built from TRBV12-3 or TRBV12-4 and TRBJ1-1; D is unclear. V shed 2 bases and J shed 5 bases, with 3 bases lying between them. CDR3 length: 11 residues.

This clonotype was detected many times. The rearrangement joins TRBV10-3 to TRBJ2-3; unclear D gene. CDR3 length: 11 residues. The V gene's germline CDR1 is ENHRY and CDR2 SYGVKD. Between the trimmed V and J ends, which lost 8 bases and 2 bases, there was a span of 5 bases. Here the CDR3 reads CAIGNTDTQYF. CDR3 DNA: TGTGCCATCGGCAACACAGATACGCAGTATTTT.

The CDR3 sequence: CASSLGLANSPLHF. The CDR3 nucleotides read TGTGCCAGCAGCTTAGGGCTTGCGAATTCACCCCTCCACTTT. V is TRBV7-2 and J is TRBJ1-6; unclear D gene. V lost 1 base and J lost 7, with 8 bases in between. The CDR3 extends over 14 amino acids. CDR1 is SGHTA, CDR2 FQGNSA, per germline.

This clonotype was recorded many times. V usage is TRBV20-1 and J usage is TRBJ1-4; 11 bases match TRBD1. The CDR3 consists of 16 residues. CDR1 and CDR2 (germline): DFQATT, SNEGSKA (reference sequence). Losses at the gene ends were 0 bases for V and 4 bases for J; bases not matched to a gene: 4. CDR3 sequence reads: CSARDRGTGGNEKLFF. As DNA, the CDR3 is TGCAGTGCTAGAGATCGGGGGACAGGGGGTAATGAAAAACTGTTTTTT.

This chain connects TRBV4-1 to TRBJ2-5; D is perhaps TRBD2 (6 bases). The CDR3 has 13 amino acids. CDR1 is MGHRA, CDR2 YSYEKL, per germline. V was pared by 2 bases and J by 5 bases, with 9 bases between. CDR3 nucleotides: TGCGCCAGCAGCCAACCCGGAGGGGAGACCCAGTACTTC. It translates to CASSQPGGETQYF.

This clonotype was detected many times. CDR3 sequence (DNA): TGTGCCAGCAGTGAGGTAGGGAAAGGGTTCGAGCAGTACTTC. As protein: CASSEVGKGFEQYF. The chain has TRBV25-1 and TRBJ2-7; D is unresolved. Germline CDR1 is MGHDK and CDR2 is SYGVNS. This CDR3 comprises 14 residues. The germline V and J ends were trimmed by 3 bases and 6 bases, with 15 bases remaining between them.